The next 21 T cell receptor beta chains were all read from a single sample in a study of OX40 agonist ivuxolimab in advanced cancers. Profiling relied on immunoSEQ multiplex PCR, and the TCRdb table lists in-frame clones only, not all of them. The repertoire consists of roughly 74,000 clones, with 80% to 90% occurring once and the leading ten covering more than 0.5%. Material: CD4+ or CD8+ T cells sorted from blood, obtained in a trial of the OX40 agonist ivuxolimab. Receptors originate from an adult with an advanced solid tumor such as melanoma, head and neck, liver or kidney cancer.

The chain uses TRBV5-4 and TRBJ2-7; 7 bases are a match to TRBD2. CDR1 is SGHNT, CDR2 YYREEE, per germline (reference sequence). This CDR3 spans 14 amino acids. The V segment lost 1 base and the J segment 5 bases; nucleotides outside the gene matches: 6. The CDR3 reads CASSLKSRGDEQYF. CDR3 coding DNA: TGTGCCAGCAGCTTGAAGTCTCGGGGGGACGAGCAGTACTTC.

The sample holds one count of this clone. The chain combines TRBV30 with TRBJ2-1; 7 nucleotides agree with TRBD2. The CDR3 sequence is 12 residues long. From germline, CDR1 is GTSNPN and CDR2 SVGIG (reference sequence). V shed 1 base and J 8 bases; nucleotides not matched to a gene: 2. CDR3 amino acids: CAWSGGGYEQFF. The CDR3 nucleotides read TGTGCCTGGAGTGGGGGGGGTTATGAGCAGTTCTTC.

The genes are TRBV10-2 and TRBJ1-1, with D uncertain. Germline CDR1 reads WSHSY; CDR2 reads SAAADI. V was shortened by 6 bases and J by 11 bases, with 13 bases between the two germline ends. The length of the CDR3 is 11 residues. DNA of the CDR3: TGCGCCAGCAGCTTTGACACGGGGGCTTTCTTT. It is translated as CASSFDTGAFF.

V gene TRBV10-1 combines with J gene TRBJ1-3; D possibly corresponds to TRBD1 (5 bases). CDR1 is WNHNN and CDR2 is SYGVQD in the germline V gene (reference sequence). CDR3 length: 16 residues. The germline V and J ends were trimmed by 5 bases and 0 bases, with 14 bases remaining between them. CDR3 DNA: TGCGCCAGCAGTTATTTGGGACGCTGCTCTGGAAACACCATATATTTT. Its protein product is CASSYLGRCSGNTIYF.

This sequence joins TRBV30 and TRBJ2-2; D assignment may be TRBD1 or TRBD2 (5 bases each). Trimming took 3 bases from V and 6 from J, leaving 17 bases between them. Per germline, CDR1 GTSNPN and CDR2 SVGIG (reference sequence). This CDR3 has 15 residues. CDR3 in amino acids: CAWRVWGTEAGELFF. The CDR3 coding sequence is TGTGCCTGGAGAGTGTGGGGGACGGAAGCCGGGGAGCTGTTTTTT.

The chain combines TRBV13 with TRBJ1-1, with 10 bases fitting TRBD1. Trimming removed 3 bases from V and 5 bases from J; junction bases left unmatched: 6. Germline values: CDR1 PRHDT, CDR2 FYEKMQ (reference sequence). There are 15 residues in the CDR3. The CDR3 sequence: CASSFRDRGSTEAFF. The CDR3 region has the DNA TGTGCCAGCAGCTTTAGGGACAGGGGATCGACTGAAGCTTTCTTT.

This clone was seen a handful of times. This chain links TRBV30 with TRBJ2-1; 7 bases are a match to TRBD2. Trimming removed 5 bases from V and 5 bases from J; junction bases left unmatched: 3. Germline V gives CDR1 GTSNPN, CDR2 SVGIG (reference sequence). The CDR3 extends over 12 amino acids. The CDR3, as DNA: TGTGCCTGGTCACGGGGGGACAATGAGCAGTTCTTC. Amino acids: CAWSRGDNEQFF.

The gene calls are TRBV5-1 and TRBJ2-2, with D perhaps matching TRBD1 (6 bases). Germline lookup yields CDR1 SGHRS and CDR2 YFSETQ. CDR3 size: 15 residues. Trimming shortened V by 4 bases and J by 0 bases, and 10 bases separated the two germline ends. The CDR3: CASSPGTPNTGELFF. Written as DNA, the CDR3 is TGCGCCAGCAGCCCCGGGACACCGAACACCGGGGAGCTGTTTTTT.

V and J are TRBV7-2 and TRBJ1-5, with D unresolved. The ends were cut back, 5 bases at V and 4 bases at J, with 12 bases in the middle. The CDR3 covers 14 residues. CDR1 and CDR2 from the germline V gene are SGHTA and FQGNSA. This CDR3 reads CASSPRTTNQPQHF. CDR3 DNA sequence: TGTGCCAGCAGCCCCCGGACCACGAATCAGCCCCAGCATTTT.

This chain links TRBV6-6 with TRBJ1-5; the D gene is possibly TRBD1 (6 bases). The CDR3 sequence is 13 residues long. Germline-derived CDR1 and CDR2 are MNHNY and SVGAGI (reference sequence). V was shortened by 5 bases and J by 4 bases, with 9 bases between the two germline ends. Written as DNA, the CDR3 is TGTGCCAGCAGTGGACAGACTAATCAGCCCCAGCATTTT. It is translated as CASSGQTNQPQHF.

This chain links TRBV6-6 with TRBJ2-1, with 10 bases fitting TRBD2. The CDR3 is 15 amino acids. The ends lost 4 bases at V and 9 bases at J; junction bases unmatched: 9. CDR1 is MNHNY and CDR2 is SVGAGI in the germline V gene (reference sequence). Written as DNA, the CDR3 is TGTGCCAGCAGTTCCGATGGACTAGCGGTGGGTGAGCAGTTCTTC. Protein: CASSSDGLAVGEQFF.

This chain joins TRBV29-1 and TRBJ2-7, with TRBD1 identical over 7 bases. Germline CDR1 reads SQVTM; CDR2 reads ANQGSEA. V dropped 6 bases and J dropped 3; count of bases not matched to a gene: 2. The CDR3 sequence is 11 residues long. The DNA for the CDR3 is TGCAGCGTCGGGACAGACTACGAGCAGTACTTC. This translates into CSVGTDYEQYF.

The V gene is TRBV30, the J gene TRBJ1-1; 8 nucleotides line up with TRBD1. The CDR3 covers 14 residues. The V gene's germline CDR1 is GTSNPN and CDR2 SVGIG (reference sequence). Trimming removed 4 bases from V and 1 base from J; junction bases left unmatched: 5. This CDR3 is CAWTGGTGNTEAFF. Here the CDR3 DNA reads TGTGCCTGGACCGGGGGGACAGGGAACACTGAAGCTTTCTTT.

V usage is TRBV18 and J usage is TRBJ2-7, with 8 bases fitting TRBD2. V gave up 3 bases and J gave up 0 bases; unmatched junction bases: 7. The germline V gene encodes CDR1 KGHSH and CDR2 LQKENI. CDR3 length: 16 amino acids. The DNA for the CDR3 is TGTGCCAGCTCACCGCTTCAGAGCGGGAGCTCCTACGAGCAGTACTTC. Translated, it gives CASSPLQSGSSYEQYF.

In this sample, this clone turned up once. The chain combines TRBV5-4 with TRBJ1-1; D is unresolved. This CDR3 contains 16 residues. V was shortened by 5 bases and J by 2 bases, with 19 bases between the two germline ends. Germline V gene lookup returns CDR1 SGHNT and CDR2 YYREEE (reference sequence). CDR3 DNA: TGTGCCAGCAGTTCCTACTCAAGCACCTTAAACACTGAAGCTTTCTTT. Protein product: CASSSYSSTLNTEAFF. The variable domain in full, with the rest retrieved from reference TRBV5-4 and TRBJ1-1, is ETGVTQSPTHLIKTRGQQVTLRCSSQSGHNTVSWYQQALGQGPQFIFQYYREEENGRGNFPPRFSGLQFPNYSSELNVNALELDDSALYLCASSSYSSTLNTEAFFGQGTRLTVV.

The chain employs TRBV11-2 and TRBJ1-3; 7 nucleotides agree with TRBD1. The ends lost 5 bases at V and 0 bases at J; junction bases unmatched: 10. Germline V CDR1 and CDR2: SGHAT, FQNNGV. CDR3 length equals 17 residues. The CDR3 protein is CASSPLQGPSSGNTIYF. The CDR3, as DNA: TGTGCCAGCAGCCCTCTACAGGGGCCAAGCTCTGGAAACACCATATATTTT.

The rearrangement links TRBV2 to TRBJ2-5; D not resolved. This CDR3 has 14 amino acids. The V gene's germline CDR1 is SNHLY and CDR2 FYNNEI. V lost 5 bases, J lost 5 bases, and 15 bases lay in between. CDR3 residues: CASSSVVGRETQYF. DNA for the CDR3: TGTGCCAGCAGTAGCGTGGTAGGGCGTGAGACCCAGTACTTC.

The chain carries TRBV30 and TRBJ1-5; no clear D. The CDR3 covers 13 residues. From germline, CDR1 is GTSNPN and CDR2 SVGIG (reference sequence). The V end lost 0 bases, the J end lost 5 bases, and 8 bases lay between the germline ends. The CDR3 DNA is TGTGCCTGGAGTGTACTCGGAGATCAGCCCCAGCATTTT. Protein: CAWSVLGDQPQHF.

The rearrangement joins TRBV7-9 to TRBJ1-1; D is ambiguous. This CDR3 is 15 amino acids long. Looked up from germline, CDR1 is SEHNR and CDR2 is FQNEAQ (reference sequence). V was cut by 2 bases and J by 6 bases, with 16 bases left in between. The CDR3 nucleotides are TGTGCCAGCAGCTTATTTCTTACAGAGTCCTCTGAAGCTTTCTTT. Protein sequence: CASSLFLTESSEAFF.

In DNA, the CDR3 is TGTGCCAGCAGTTTATGGTCGGGGCAGGGACTTCGAGCTTTCTTT. It codes for CASSLWSGQGLRAFF. The rearrangement uses TRBV28 and TRBJ1-1; D is perhaps TRBD1 (5 bases). Per the germline V gene, CDR1 is MDHEN and CDR2 is SYDVKM. V shed 0 bases and J shed 10 bases, with 18 bases lying between them. The CDR3 contains 15 residues. Complete variable domain (other parts from reference TRBV28 and TRBJ1-1): DVKVTQSSRYLVKRTGEKVFLECVQDMDHENMFWYRQDPGLGLRLIYFSYDVKMKEKGDIPEGYSVSREKKERFSLILESASTNQTSMYLCASSLWSGQGLRAFFGQGTRLTVV.

J is TRBJ2-7 and V is TRBV11-3, with unresolved D. This CDR3 has 14 amino acids. CDR1 and CDR2 from the germline V gene are SGHNT and YENEEA. V was cut by 5 bases and J by 2 bases, with 13 bases left in between. The CDR3 DNA follows: TGTGCCAGCAGCCCTCCAGAGAACCCCTACGAGCAGTACTTC. Translated, it gives CASSPPENPYEQYF.